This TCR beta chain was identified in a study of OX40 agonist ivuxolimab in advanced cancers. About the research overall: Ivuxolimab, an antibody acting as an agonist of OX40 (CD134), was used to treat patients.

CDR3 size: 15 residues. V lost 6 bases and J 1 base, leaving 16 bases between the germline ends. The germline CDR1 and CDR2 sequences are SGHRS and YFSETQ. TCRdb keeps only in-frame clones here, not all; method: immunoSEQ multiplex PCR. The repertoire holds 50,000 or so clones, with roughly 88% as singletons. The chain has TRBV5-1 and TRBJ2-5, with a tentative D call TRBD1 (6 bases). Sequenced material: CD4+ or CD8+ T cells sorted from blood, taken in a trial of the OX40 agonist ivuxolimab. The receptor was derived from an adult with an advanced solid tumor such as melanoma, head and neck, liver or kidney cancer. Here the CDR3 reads CASMVQGFFQETQYF. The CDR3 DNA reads TGCGCCAGCATGGTGCAGGGGTTTTTCCAAGAGACCCAGTACTTC.